These 13 T cell receptor beta chains were all obtained from the same sample, sequenced in a study of OX40 agonist ivuxolimab in advanced cancers. Clones were sequenced by immunoSEQ multiplex PCR, and TCRdb holds only the in-frame ones, with some missing. Of about 59,000 clones in the sample, over 75% are singletons; the top ten hold roughly 2%. Sequencing was performed on CD4+ or CD8+ T cells sorted from blood, taken in a trial of the OX40 agonist ivuxolimab. The receptor source for this set is an adult with an advanced solid tumor such as melanoma, head and neck, liver or kidney cancer.

V gene TRBV5-1 combines with J gene TRBJ1-1, with 10 bases aligning to TRBD1. Looked up from germline, CDR1 is SGHRS and CDR2 is YFSETQ. There are 17 residues in the CDR3. The J segment lost 5 bases and the V segment lost 3 bases, leaving 13 bases of the junction unmatched. The CDR3 reads CASSSGWGQGTRTEAFF. CDR3 bases: TGCGCCAGCAGCTCCGGGTGGGGACAGGGGACGCGGACTGAAGCTTTCTTT. Full variable domain (remainder filled in from reference TRBV5-1 and TRBJ1-1): KAGVTQTPRYLIKTRGQQVTLSCSPISGHRSVSWYQQTPGQGLQFLFEYFSETQRNKGNFPGRFSGRQFSNSRSEMNVSTLELGDSALYLCASSSGWGQGTRTEAFFGQGTRLTVV.

This clone was seen a single time. The rearrangement links TRBV2 to TRBJ2-3; a weak D match, TRBD1 (5 bases). Germline CDR1 and CDR2: SNHLY and FYNNEI. Trimming stripped 5 bases from V and 2 bases from J, with 8 bases between. This CDR3 spans 13 amino acids. In DNA form, the CDR3 reads TGTGCCAGCAGTTTAGGGGACACAGATACGCAGTATTTT. It translates to CASSLGDTDTQYF.

This clone is a singleton in its sample. The rearrangement links TRBV6-5 to TRBJ2-3, with 8 bases that match TRBD2. This CDR3 is built from 15 residues. From germline, CDR1 is MNHEY and CDR2 SVGAGI. J was trimmed by 0 bases and V by 3 bases; bases with no gene match: 2. CDR3 residues: CASSYSGASTDTQYF. The CDR3 DNA reads as TGTGCCAGCAGTTATAGCGGGGCTAGCACAGATACGCAGTATTTT.

The rearrangement uses TRBV18 and TRBJ2-3, with TRBD2 matching 7 bases. V lost 2 bases to trimming and J lost 3 bases; unmatched junction nucleotides: 11. CDR1 is KGHSH, CDR2 LQKENI, per germline. This CDR3 comprises 17 residues. The CDR3 coding sequence is TGTGCCAGCTCACCAACGGGAGGCCCTAGGGAGACAGATACGCAGTATTTT. Translation: CASSPTGGPRETDTQYF.

The chain is built from TRBV2 and TRBJ2-4; the D gene is possibly TRBD1 (6 bases). CDR3 length equals 13 residues. Per germline, CDR1 SNHLY and CDR2 FYNNEI. Trimming pared 6 bases from V and 8 bases from J, leaving 14 bases between. The CDR3 DNA is TGTGCCAGCAGCCGCCTACAGGGAGACATTCAGTACTTC. Amino acids: CASSRLQGDIQYF.

The chain employs TRBV11-2 and TRBJ1-4; the match to TRBD1 covers 9 bases. Germline values: CDR1 SGHAT, CDR2 FQNNGV. Unmatched junction bases numbered 2, after V lost 2 bases and J lost 1 base. The CDR3 is made up of 16 amino acids. CDR3 coding DNA: TGTGCCAGCAGCTTAACAGGGGGCGGAACTAATGAAAAACTGTTTTTT. Its protein is CASSLTGGGTNEKLFF.

The CDR3 is CASSQEVEAFF. For the CDR3, the DNA is TGCGCCAGCAGTCAGGAAGTTGAAGCTTTCTTT. The V and J genes are TRBV23-1 and TRBJ1-1, with unresolved D. TRBV23-1 is an open reading frame whose function is uncertain. The CDR3 has 11 amino acids. The germline V and J ends were trimmed by 3 bases and 7 bases, with 6 bases remaining between them.

V usage is TRBV7-2 and J usage is TRBJ1-5; D call uncertain. V lost 1 base and J 7 bases, leaving 8 bases between the germline ends. The V gene's germline CDR1 is SGHTA and CDR2 FQGNSA. CDR3 length equals 13 residues. The DNA of the CDR3 is TGTGCCAGCAGCTTAGACCAAGGGCAGCCCCAGCATTTT. Residues: CASSLDQGQPQHF.

CDR3 nucleotides: TGCGCCAGCGCTTTGGAGGGGAGTACCCAAGAGACCCAGTACTTC. This translates into CASALEGSTQETQYF. This rearrangement joins TRBV5-1 to TRBJ2-5, with D perhaps TRBD2 (6 bases). The CDR3 covers 15 residues. Per germline, CDR1 SGHRS and CDR2 YFSETQ. V shed 7 bases and J shed 1 base, with 17 bases lying between them. Variable domain in full (rest from reference TRBV5-1 and TRBJ2-5): KAGVTQTPRYLIKTRGQQVTLSCSPISGHRSVSWYQQTPGQGLQFLFEYFSETQRNKGNFPGRFSGRQFSNSRSEMNVSTLELGDSALYLCASALEGSTQETQYFGPGTRLLVL.

This clone showed up just once. The chain carries TRBV5-1 and TRBJ2-3, with a weak D call TRBD2 (6 bases). CDR1 SGHRS and CDR2 YFSETQ come from the germline V gene. The ends were cut back, 3 bases at V and 5 bases at J, with 16 bases in the middle. The CDR3 runs 15 residues. The CDR3 region has the DNA TGCGCCAGCAGCTGGAGGGAGATACGGGAAGATACGCAGTATTTT. This translates into CASSWREIREDTQYF.

The chain joins TRBV27 to TRBJ2-2; D may be TRBD1 or TRBD2 (7 bases each). V was trimmed by 10 bases and J by 1 base, leaving 22 bases between them. The germline CDR1 and CDR2 sequences are MNHEY and SMNVEV (reference sequence). The CDR3 spans 17 residues. CDR3 residues: CATSAQGEGWNTGELFF. The CDR3, as DNA: TGTGCCACTTCCGCCCAGGGGGAGGGGTGGAACACCGGGGAGCTGTTTTTT.

This clone was seen more than once but under ten times. CDR3 sequence (DNA): TGTGCCAGCTTCTTAGGACAGGGGGCTGCGGGCTACACCTTC. This sequence encodes CASFLGQGAAGYTF. The V gene is TRBV19, the J gene TRBJ1-2, with 11 bases fitting TRBD1. Per germline, CDR1 LNHDA and CDR2 SQIVND (reference sequence). V gave up 9 bases and J gave up 8 bases; unmatched junction bases: 11. The CDR3 has 14 residues.

The chain employs TRBV2 and TRBJ1-3; TRBD1 aligns across 10 bases. Germline V gene lookup returns CDR1 SNHLY and CDR2 FYNNEI. The CDR3 consists of 15 residues. The V gene end was trimmed by 6 bases and the J gene end by 4 bases; junction bases not matched to a gene: 6. The CDR3 DNA reads TGTGCCAGCAGCCGGGACAGGGGATCCGGAAACACCATATATTTT. It yields the protein CASSRDRGSGNTIYF.